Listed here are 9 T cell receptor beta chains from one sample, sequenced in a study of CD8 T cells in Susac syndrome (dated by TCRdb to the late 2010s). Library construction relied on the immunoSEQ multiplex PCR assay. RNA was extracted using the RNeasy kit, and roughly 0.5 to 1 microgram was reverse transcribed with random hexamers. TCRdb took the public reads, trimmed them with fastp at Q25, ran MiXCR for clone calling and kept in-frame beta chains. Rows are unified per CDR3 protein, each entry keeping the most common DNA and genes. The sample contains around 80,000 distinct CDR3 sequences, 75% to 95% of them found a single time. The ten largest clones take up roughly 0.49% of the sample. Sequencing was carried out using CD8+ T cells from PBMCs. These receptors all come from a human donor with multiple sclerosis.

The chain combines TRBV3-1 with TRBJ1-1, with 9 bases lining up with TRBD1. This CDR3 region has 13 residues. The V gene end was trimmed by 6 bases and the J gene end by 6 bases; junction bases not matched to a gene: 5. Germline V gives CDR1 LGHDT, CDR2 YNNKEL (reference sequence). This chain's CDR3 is CASSYTGGPEAFF. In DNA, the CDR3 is TGTGCCAGCAGTTACACAGGGGGCCCTGAAGCTTTCTTT.

CDR3 coding DNA: TGTGCCAGCAGCTGGGGAGGGGATGAGCAGTTCTTC. This encodes CASSWGGDEQFF. This sequence joins TRBV7-8 and TRBJ2-1; TRBD2 aligns across 7 bases. The CDR3 extends over 12 amino acids. The V and J ends lost 4 bases and 8 bases, in that order; junction bases with no gene match: 2. Germline CDR1 reads SGHVS; CDR2 reads FQNEAQ. Looking up the rest from reference TRBV7-8 and TRBJ2-1 gives the full variable domain: GAGVSQSPRYKVAKRGQDVALRCDPISGHVSLFWYQQALGQGPEFLTYFQNEAQLDKSGLPSDRFFAERPEGSVSTLKIQRTQQEDSAVYLCASSWGGDEQFFGPGTRLTVL.

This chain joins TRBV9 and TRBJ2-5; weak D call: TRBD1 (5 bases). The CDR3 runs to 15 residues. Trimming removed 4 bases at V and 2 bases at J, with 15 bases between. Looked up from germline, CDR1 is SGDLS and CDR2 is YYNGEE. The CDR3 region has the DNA TGTGCCAGCAGCCCCCATGGGCAGGGTCAAGAGACCCAGTACTTC. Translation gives CASSPHGQGQETQYF.

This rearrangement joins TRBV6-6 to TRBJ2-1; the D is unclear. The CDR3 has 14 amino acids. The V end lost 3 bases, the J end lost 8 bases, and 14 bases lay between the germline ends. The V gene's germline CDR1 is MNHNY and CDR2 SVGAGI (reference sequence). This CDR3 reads CASSYSAARDEQFF. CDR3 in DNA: TGTGCCAGCAGTTATTCAGCTGCCAGAGATGAGCAGTTCTTC.

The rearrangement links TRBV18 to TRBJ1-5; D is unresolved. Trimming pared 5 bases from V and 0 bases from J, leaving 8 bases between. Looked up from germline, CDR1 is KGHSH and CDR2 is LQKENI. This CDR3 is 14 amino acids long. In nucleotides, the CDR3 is TGTGCCAGCTCAACGGACGATAGCAATCAGCCCCAGCATTTT. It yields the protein CASSTDDSNQPQHF.

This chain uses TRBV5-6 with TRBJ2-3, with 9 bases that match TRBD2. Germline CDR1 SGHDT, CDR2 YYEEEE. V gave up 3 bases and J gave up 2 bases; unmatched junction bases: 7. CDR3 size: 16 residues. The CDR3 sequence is CASSSETSGITDTQYF. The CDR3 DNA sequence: TGTGCCAGCAGCTCGGAGACTAGCGGAATCACAGATACGCAGTATTTT.

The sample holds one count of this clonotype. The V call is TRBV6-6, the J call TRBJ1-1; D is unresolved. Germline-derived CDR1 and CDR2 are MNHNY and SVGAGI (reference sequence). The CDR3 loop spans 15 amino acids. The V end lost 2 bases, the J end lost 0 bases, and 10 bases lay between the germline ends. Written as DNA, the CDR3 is TGTGCCAGCAGTTACCCTACCGTGGTGAACACTGAAGCTTTCTTT. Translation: CASSYPTVVNTEAFF.

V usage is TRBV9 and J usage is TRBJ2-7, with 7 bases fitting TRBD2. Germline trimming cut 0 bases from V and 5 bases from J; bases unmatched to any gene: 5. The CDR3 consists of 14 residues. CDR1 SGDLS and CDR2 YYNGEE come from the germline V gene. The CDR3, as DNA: TGTGCCAGCAGCGTAGATGGGGGGGTGGACGAGCAGTACTTC. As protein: CASSVDGGVDEQYF.

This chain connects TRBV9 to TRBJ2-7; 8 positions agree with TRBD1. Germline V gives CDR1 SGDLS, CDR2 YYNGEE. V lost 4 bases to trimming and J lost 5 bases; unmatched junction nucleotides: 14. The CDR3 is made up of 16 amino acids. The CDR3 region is CASSPNPGQESHEQYF. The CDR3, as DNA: TGTGCCAGCAGCCCGAATCCGGGACAGGAATCCCACGAGCAGTACTTC.